The T cell receptor (beta chain) described here comes from a study of shared clonotypes between healthy human individuals. Study observations and caveats: Roughly 5% of naive CD4 clonotypes were common to a handful of donors. At large depth, rarefaction still showed sorted-subset sequencing to be incomplete.

CD8 cells classed as naive were CD45RO-negative and positively selected for CCR7, excluding terminally differentiated effector memory CD45RA+ cells. The CDR3 covers 15 residues. In germline, CDR1 is MNHEY, CDR2 SMNVEV (reference sequence). V shed 0 bases and J shed 4 bases, with 13 bases lying between them. In the study's own analysis: Filtering differed since immunoSEQ provided only junctions, with no quality scores. This table comes from immunoSEQ multiplex PCR, and its TCRdb copy is limited to in-frame clones, with some not included. The V and J calls and clone size are taken from that table; D and trimming were inferred from the DNA. The sample yields about 2.1 million clones, 93% seen once. This clone was observed once. Antigen unknown.

V is TRBV27 and J is TRBJ2-7, with D tentatively TRBD1 or TRBD2 (5 bases each). Sequenced input: naive CD8+ T cells from PBMCs. The sequence derives from a man aged 18 to 30 in good health. Some clones in this sample may be carry-over from other donors' samples. CDR3 sequence reads: CASSLSGVVGYEQYF. CDR3 bases: TGTGCCAGCAGTTTATCGGGGGTAGTGGGGTACGAGCAGTACTTC.